Presented here are 21 T cell receptor beta chains from one specimen sequenced in a study of post-analysis software for immune sequencing data. Study observations and caveats: Several TRBV segments were more frequent in patients than controls; TRBV5-6, TRBV5-1 and TRBV20-1 belonged to this group.

Unique-molecular-identifier-tagged TCR beta cDNA libraries were used. Each CDR3 protein gets one entry after TCRdb re-called the PCR reads with MiXCR. Of around 710,000 distinct CDR3 sequences in the sample, 35% to 55% are singletons; the top ten hold roughly 4.4%. No antigens are known for them. The sample consisted of blood. The receptors stem from a girl aged 5 to 17 with multiple sclerosis.

The chain links TRBV4-1 to TRBJ2-2, with 8 bases matching TRBD1. Germline CDR1 is MGHRA and CDR2 is YSYEKL. CDR3 length equals 17 residues. V trimming: 3 bases; J trimming: 2 bases; junction bases outside the gene matches: 8. In nucleotides, the CDR3 is TGCGCCAGCAGCCACCCGAAGGACAGGGTCAACACCGGGGAGCTGTTTTTT. This sequence encodes CASSHPKDRVNTGELFF.

The V gene is TRBV7-9, the J gene TRBJ2-5; D possibly matches TRBD1 or TRBD2 (5 bases each). The J call could be wrong; TRBJ2-7 is a better fit for the DNA end. The germline CDR1 and CDR2 sequences are SEHNR and FQNEAQ (reference sequence). The CDR3 has 13 residues. The CDR3 sequence is CATTGPGDPEQYF. The CDR3 nucleotides are TGTGCTACAACTGGCCCCGGGGACCCCGAGCAGTACTTC.

The J gene is TRBJ2-6, the V gene TRBV28; D is undetermined. Trimming pared 5 bases from V and 2 bases from J, leaving 10 bases between. Germline CDR1 reads MDHEN; CDR2 reads SYDVKM. The CDR3 is made up of 15 amino acids. The CDR3 loop reads CASSPQRTGANVLTF. The CDR3 coding sequence is TGTGCCAGCAGTCCGCAGAGGACTGGGGCCAACGTCCTGACTTTC.

The chain recombines TRBV5-1 with TRBJ2-6, with D possibly TRBD2 on 6 matching bases. Germline loops: CDR1 SGHRS, CDR2 YFSETQ. The CDR3 runs to 19 residues. Trimming removed 5 bases at V and 0 bases at J, with 21 bases between. Here the CDR3 DNA reads TGCGCCAGCAGTCTAATCCCGGGACTGCAAATCTCTGGGGCCAACGTCCTGACTTTC. Translated: CASSLIPGLQISGANVLTF.

This clonotype was counted only a few times. V usage is TRBV28 and J usage is TRBJ1-2; D remains ambiguous. The CDR3 runs to 13 residues. Germline CDR1 and CDR2: MDHEN and SYDVKM. Trimming removed 5 bases at V and 4 bases at J, with 11 bases between. CDR3 region: CASSPPGPYGYTF. In DNA form, the CDR3 reads TGTGCCAGCAGTCCTCCGGGTCCCTATGGCTACACCTTC.

This clonotype appeared a single time. J is TRBJ1-1 and V is TRBV12-3 or TRBV12-4, with TRBD1 as a possible D gene (6 bases). V lost 3 bases, J lost 1 base, and 9 bases lay in between. The CDR3 totals 14 residues. Here the CDR3 DNA reads TGTGCCAGCAGTTTTATCAGGGGGAACACTGAAGCTTTCTTT. It specifies CASSFIRGNTEAFF.

This clonotype was counted a few times. The genes are TRBV29-1 and TRBJ2-1; D remains unclear. Germline V gene lookup returns CDR1 SQVTM and CDR2 ANQGSEA. CDR3 length: 12 residues. V lost 4 bases and J lost 4, with 8 bases in between. CDR3 loop: CSVGLGYNEQFF. CDR3 DNA: TGCAGCGTTGGGCTAGGGTACAATGAGCAGTTCTTC.

J is TRBJ2-7 and V is TRBV6-2 or TRBV6-3; no definite D call. The germline V and J ends were trimmed by 2 bases and 3 bases, with 14 bases remaining between them. Germline V gene sequence: CDR1 MNHEY, CDR2 SVGEGT. This CDR3 comprises 15 residues. DNA for the CDR3: TGTGCCAGCAGTTACAATTTGGGCAGCTACTACGAGCAGTACTTC. It translates to CASSYNLGSYYEQYF.

The chain employs TRBV12-5 and TRBJ2-1; 10 nucleotides agree with TRBD2. This CDR3 contains 15 residues. Per germline, CDR1 LGHNT and CDR2 FRNRAP. J was trimmed by 7 bases and V by 7 bases; bases with no gene match: 10. This chain's CDR3 is CASAVAGGFVNEQFF. The CDR3 DNA sequence: TGTGCTAGTGCCGTAGCGGGAGGTTTTGTTAATGAGCAGTTCTTC.

The chain is built from TRBV20-1 and TRBJ2-1, with no clear D. Trimming took off 7 bases at V and 8 bases at J, with 33 bases between the two ends. This CDR3 is built from 18 residues. Germline V lookup: CDR1 DFQATT, CDR2 SNEGSKA (reference sequence). CDR3 sequence (DNA): TGCAGTGTGAAAAGACCTCTTAGTAGAGTTAAAGGTTTTGATGAGCAGTTCTTC. It is translated as CSVKRPLSRVKGFDEQFF.

The sample holds a few counts of this clonotype. J is TRBJ2-1 and V is TRBV6-6; 10 bases line up with TRBD2. This CDR3 contains 17 residues. Germline V CDR1 and CDR2: MNHNY, SVGAGI (reference sequence). V lost 0 bases to trimming and J lost 8 bases; unmatched junction nucleotides: 10. CDR3 residues: CASSYSRLAGVGDEQFF. As DNA, the CDR3 is TGTGCCAGCAGTTACTCTCGGCTAGCGGGAGTTGGCGATGAGCAGTTCTTC.

J is TRBJ2-1 and V is TRBV24-1; D is unresolved. Germline V gene lookup returns CDR1 KGHDR and CDR2 SFDVKD. There are 16 residues in the CDR3. V was trimmed by 4 bases and J by 3 bases, leaving 15 bases between them. CDR3 coding DNA: TGTGCCACCAGTGAGGGCGCCGCGAGGCTCTACAATGAGCAGTTCTTC. As protein: CATSEGAARLYNEQFF.

The J gene is TRBJ2-7, the V gene TRBV3-1; D is undetermined. Per germline, CDR1 LGHDT and CDR2 YNNKEL (reference sequence). Trimming cost V 0 bases and J 5 bases, with 5 bases left between them. The CDR3 spans 12 residues. In nucleotides, the CDR3 is TGTGCCAGCAGCCAAGATGGTCACGAGCAGTACTTC. It encodes CASSQDGHEQYF.

CDR3 nucleotide sequence: TGCGCCAGCAGGGTGACTAGCGGGAGGATCAATGAGCAGTTCTTC. Protein product: CASRVTSGRINEQFF. The genes are TRBV5-1 and TRBJ2-1; TRBD2 matches at 13 bases. The CDR3 extends over 15 amino acids. With 5 bases clipped from V and 6 bases from J, the junction kept 5 bases outside the gene matches. Germline V gives CDR1 SGHRS, CDR2 YFSETQ.

This clonotype was observed once. The V gene is TRBV5-8, the J gene TRBJ2-7, with D unclear. Trimming stripped 4 bases from V and 3 bases from J, with 17 bases between. The CDR3 length is 15 residues. Per germline, CDR1 SGHTS and CDR2 YDEGEE. The CDR3 DNA is TGTGCCAGCAGCCGCCCAATGTGGGGAAACTACGAGCAGTACTTC. This translates into CASSRPMWGNYEQYF.

This clonotype was counted only a few times. The CDR3 DNA reads as TGTGCCAGCAGCCACTCTTTGAATACGCAGTATTTT. It yields the protein CASSHSLNTQYF. The J gene is TRBJ2-3, the V gene TRBV7-2; D gene ambiguous. From germline, CDR1 is SGHTA and CDR2 FQGNSA. Trimming removed 5 bases at V and 7 bases at J, with 10 bases between. CDR3 length: 12 amino acids.

The rearrangement links TRBV12-3 or TRBV12-4 to TRBJ2-3; D might be TRBD2 (6 bases). Trimming removed 5 bases at V and 4 bases at J, with 13 bases between. This CDR3 has 14 amino acids. CDR3 in amino acids: CASSRDFVADTQYF. CDR3 coding DNA: TGTGCCAGCAGTAGGGACTTCGTCGCAGATACGCAGTATTTT.

In its sample, this clonotype was seen a few times. The genes are TRBV5-1 and TRBJ2-7, with 8 bases that match TRBD2. Trimming took 4 bases from V and 2 from J; bases not matched to a gene: 8. The CDR3 length is 15 residues. From germline, CDR1 is SGHRS and CDR2 YFSETQ. CDR3 in DNA: TGCGCCAGCAGCCCCGGGACTAGTCCTACCTACGAGCAGTACTTC. Translating gives CASSPGTSPTYEQYF.

The gene calls are TRBV7-2 and TRBJ2-5; D gene unclear. Germline CDR1 reads SGHTA; CDR2 reads FQGNSA. CDR3 length: 16 amino acids. Trimming left V 4 bases short and J 1 base short, with 16 bases between. CDR3 nucleotides: TGTGCCAGCAGCTCGGACCAGTCCGCACTCCAAGAGACCCAGTACTTC. Translated, it gives CASSSDQSALQETQYF.

The rearrangement links TRBV7-9 to TRBJ2-4; D is unclear. Germline V gives CDR1 SEHNR, CDR2 FQNEAQ (reference sequence). The CDR3 is 13 amino acids. The V end was cut by 5 bases, the J end by 8 bases, with 13 bases between. This CDR3 is CASSIASVHIQYF. CDR3 sequence (DNA): TGTGCCAGCAGCATCGCGAGCGTCCACATTCAGTACTTC.

The V gene is TRBV20-1, the J gene TRBJ2-1, with 13 bases matching TRBD2. This CDR3 is 15 amino acids long. Trimming at V came to 6 bases and at J to 5 bases, leaving 7 bases not matched to a gene. Germline values: CDR1 DFQATT, CDR2 SNEGSKA (reference sequence). The CDR3 sequence is CSAGGGLAGDNEQFF. For the CDR3, the DNA is TGCAGTGCCGGGGGCGGACTAGCGGGAGACAATGAGCAGTTCTTC.